This T cell receptor beta chain was captured by sequencing in a study of blood T cells in healthy people across ages. General study points: Relative to aged donors, long-lived donors carried more naive CD4+ cells and displayed higher diversity.

Points on this clonotype: Its antigen is unidentified. A much larger clone differs by one base, so this may be a read error.

Every sample yielded at least 7 million isolated PBMCs. Extractions gave at least 5.5 micrograms of total RNA per sample. A J-beta primer mix and a sample-barcoded 5' primer were used in a second PCR of roughly 7 to 12 cycles. Every cDNA molecule bore a tag from a template-switch adaptor containing 12 random nucleotides. TCRdb itself ran the 5' RACE reads through MiXCR, one entry per CDR3 protein. This table holds fewer than 1,000,000 distinct CDR3 sequences, roughly 46% found once. Trimming took 3 bases from V and 10 from J, leaving 13 bases between them. CDR1 is GTSNPN, CDR2 SVGIG, per germline (reference sequence). This CDR3 spans 12 amino acids.

The sequence came from a man older than 75 in good health. Specimen: blood. The J gene is TRBJ2-1, the V gene TRBV30; D is unresolved. The CDR3 DNA follows: TGTGCCTGGAGGCGAACCCTATACGAGCAGTTCTTC. It is translated as CAWRRTLYEQFF.